The rows below give T cell receptor beta chains drawn from one sample of a study of cytomegalovirus exposure and HLA in healthy donors. Data came from immunoSEQ multiplex PCR; TCRdb stores just in-frame clones and leaves some out. The sample includes roughly 100,000 clones, 70% to 80% of them seen just once. Sequenced material: PBMCs. These receptors originate from a female donor in good health and CMV-seronegative. The CDR3 runs from the conserved cysteine through the conserved F or W. The order of the fields is clone size, V gene, J gene, D gene, CDR3 DNA, CDR3 protein. A D gene is named only where the DNA matches it firmly. Clone size is stated in some rows and not others, as once, few, many or a class when expanded.

>-|TRBV10-3|TRBJ2-5|-
TGTGCCGCCGGTAGGGGGAGTAAAGAGACCCAGTACTTC
CAAGRGSKETQYF
>few|TRBV30|TRBJ2-7|-
TGTGCCTGGAGGGGTCCAGGGAACTACGAGCAGTACTTC
CAWRGPGNYEQYF
>-|TRBV7-8|TRBJ2-5|-
TGTGCCAGCAGCCGGGTTGGGGGGTCCCAAGAGACCCAGTACTTC
CASSRVGGSQETQYF
>-|TRBV5-1|TRBJ2-5|TRBD2
TGCGCCAGCAGCTTGGGGGCTAGCGGGAGTGAGGAGACCCAGTACTTC
CASSLGASGSEETQYF
>-|TRBV6-1|TRBJ2-3|-
TGTGCCAGCAGTGAAGGCCCAGGGCTCACAGATACGCAGTATTTT
CASSEGPGLTDTQYF
>once|TRBV5-4|TRBJ1-2|-
TGTGCCAGCAGCCCGGGGGTCAGGGATGGCTACACCTTC
CASSPGVRDGYTF
>-|TRBV5-1|TRBJ2-5|TRBD1
TGCGCCAGCAGCCTCGACCCGCCGGGACAGGGGCCAAGCGGGAGTCTGGAGACCCAGTACTTC
CASSLDPPGQGPSGSLETQYF
>-|TRBV19|TRBJ2-2|-
TGTGCCAGTAGTATAGGCAGGGTGAACACCGGGGAGCTGTTTTTT
CASSIGRVNTGELFF
>-|TRBV5-5|TRBJ2-3|TRBD2
TGTGCCAGCAGCTTATTAGCGGGAAGCACAGATACGCAGTATTTT
CASSLLAGSTDTQYF
>-|TRBV19|TRBJ2-2|TRBD2
TGTGCCAGTAGGCGGGAGGGCCCCACCGGGGAGCTGTTTTTT
CASRREGPTGELFF
>-|TRBV5-4|TRBJ1-1|-
TGTGCCAGCAGCTTGGTCAGGGAGAACACTGAAGCTTTCTTT
CASSLVRENTEAFF
>-|TRBV9|TRBJ1-4|TRBD1
TGTGCCAGCAGCGTCTCCGGGGACAGGGGTGACAAACTGTTTTTT
CASSVSGDRGDKLFF
>few|TRBV9|TRBJ2-1|-
TGTGCCAGCAGCGTAGGGGGCGGGGACAATGAGCAGTTCTTC
CASSVGGGDNEQFF
>-|TRBV9|TRBJ1-2|TRBD1
TGTGCCAGCAGCGTAGGACAGGGTCCTAACTATGGCTACACCTTC
CASSVGQGPNYGYTF
>few|TRBV10-3|TRBJ2-5|TRBD2
TGTGCCATCAGTGAGGGGGGGGTAGCGGGAGATCGAGAGACCCAGTACTTC
CAISEGGVAGDRETQYF
>-|TRBV6-4|TRBJ2-1|TRBD2
TGTGCCAGCACCCGACTAGCGGGGTCTGTGGATGAGCAGTTCTTC
CASTRLAGSVDEQFF